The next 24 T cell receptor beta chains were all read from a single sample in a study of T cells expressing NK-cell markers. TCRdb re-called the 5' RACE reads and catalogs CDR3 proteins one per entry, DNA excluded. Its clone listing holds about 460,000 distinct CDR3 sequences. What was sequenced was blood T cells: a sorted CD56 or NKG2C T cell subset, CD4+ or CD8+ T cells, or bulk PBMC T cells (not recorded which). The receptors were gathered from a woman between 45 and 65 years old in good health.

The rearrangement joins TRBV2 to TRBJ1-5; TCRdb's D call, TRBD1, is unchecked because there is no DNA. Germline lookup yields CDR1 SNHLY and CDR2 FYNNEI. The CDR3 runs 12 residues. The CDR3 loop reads CASSNPRQPQHF.

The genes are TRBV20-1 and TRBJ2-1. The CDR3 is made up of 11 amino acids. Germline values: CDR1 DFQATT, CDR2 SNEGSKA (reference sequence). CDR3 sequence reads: CSAREYNEQFF.

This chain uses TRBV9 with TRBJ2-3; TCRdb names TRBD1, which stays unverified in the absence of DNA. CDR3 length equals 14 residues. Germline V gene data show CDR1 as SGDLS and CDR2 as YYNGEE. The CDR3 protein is CASSVDPVQDTQYF.

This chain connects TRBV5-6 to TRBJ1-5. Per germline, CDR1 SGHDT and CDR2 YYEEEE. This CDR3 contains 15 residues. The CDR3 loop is CASSLGVSRNQPQHF. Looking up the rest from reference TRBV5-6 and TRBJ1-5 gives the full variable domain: DAGVTQSPTHLIKTRGQQVTLRCSPKSGHDTVSWYQQALGQGPQFIFQYYEEEERQRGNFPDRFSGHQFPNYSSELNVNALLLGDSALYLCASSLGVSRNQPQHFGDGTRLSIL.

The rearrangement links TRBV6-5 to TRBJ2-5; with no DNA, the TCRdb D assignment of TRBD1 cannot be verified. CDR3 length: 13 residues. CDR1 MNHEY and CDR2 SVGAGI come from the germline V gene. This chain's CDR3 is CASGRGALQTQYF.

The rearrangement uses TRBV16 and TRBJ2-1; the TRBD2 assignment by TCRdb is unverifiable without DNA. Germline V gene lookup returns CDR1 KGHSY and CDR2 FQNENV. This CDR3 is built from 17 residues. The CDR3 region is CASSQSEYSPSYNEQFF.

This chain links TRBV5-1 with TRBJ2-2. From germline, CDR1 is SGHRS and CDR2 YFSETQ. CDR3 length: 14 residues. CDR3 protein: CASSTFGVTGELFF.

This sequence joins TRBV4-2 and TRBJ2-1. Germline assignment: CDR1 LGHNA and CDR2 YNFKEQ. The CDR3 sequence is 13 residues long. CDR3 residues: CASSQDLYPKKFF.

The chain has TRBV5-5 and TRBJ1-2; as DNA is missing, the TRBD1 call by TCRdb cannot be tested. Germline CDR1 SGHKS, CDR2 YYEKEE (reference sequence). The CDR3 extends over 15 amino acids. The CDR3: CASSDQGFRGHGYTF.

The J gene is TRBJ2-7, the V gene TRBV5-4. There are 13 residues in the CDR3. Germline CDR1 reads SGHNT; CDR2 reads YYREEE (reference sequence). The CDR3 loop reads CASSSDRAGEQYF. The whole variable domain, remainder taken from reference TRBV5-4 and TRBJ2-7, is ETGVTQSPTHLIKTRGQQVTLRCSSQSGHNTVSWYQQALGQGPQFIFQYYREEENGRGNFPPRFSGLQFPNYSSELNVNALELDDSALYLCASSSDRAGEQYFGPGTRLTVT.

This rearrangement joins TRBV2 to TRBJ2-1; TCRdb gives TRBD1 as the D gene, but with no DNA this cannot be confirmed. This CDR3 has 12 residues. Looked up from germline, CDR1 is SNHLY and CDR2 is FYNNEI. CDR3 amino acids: CASTLRGDEQFF.

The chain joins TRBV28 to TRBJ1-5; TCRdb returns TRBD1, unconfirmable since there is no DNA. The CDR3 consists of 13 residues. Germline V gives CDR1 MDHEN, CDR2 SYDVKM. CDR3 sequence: CATDRAVDQPQHF.

CDR3 sequence: CSAFPTSGRENTEAFF. The chain carries TRBV20-1 and TRBJ1-1; TCRdb designates TRBD1, a call that cannot be tested without DNA. The V gene's germline CDR1 is DFQATT and CDR2 SNEGSKA (reference sequence). The CDR3 runs 16 residues.

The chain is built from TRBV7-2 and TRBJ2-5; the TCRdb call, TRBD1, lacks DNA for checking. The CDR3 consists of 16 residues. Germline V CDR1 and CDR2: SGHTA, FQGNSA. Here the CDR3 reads CASSLGDTYPQETQYF.

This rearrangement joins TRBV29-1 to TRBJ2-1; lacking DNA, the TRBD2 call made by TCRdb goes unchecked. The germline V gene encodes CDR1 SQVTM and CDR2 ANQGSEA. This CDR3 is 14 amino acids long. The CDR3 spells CSVDPPYGNNEQFF.

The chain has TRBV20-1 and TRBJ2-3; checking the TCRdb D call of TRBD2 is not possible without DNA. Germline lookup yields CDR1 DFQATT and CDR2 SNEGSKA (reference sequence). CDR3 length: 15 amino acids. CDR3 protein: CSASLLAGDKDTQYF.

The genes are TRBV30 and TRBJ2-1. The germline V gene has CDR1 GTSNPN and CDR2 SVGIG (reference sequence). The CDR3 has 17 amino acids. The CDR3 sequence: CAWTTPGFRSSYNEQFF.

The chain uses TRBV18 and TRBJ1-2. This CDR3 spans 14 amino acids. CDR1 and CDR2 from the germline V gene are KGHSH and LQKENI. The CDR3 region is CASSPSGTPEGYTF. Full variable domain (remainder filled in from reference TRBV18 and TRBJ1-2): NAGVMQNPRHLVRRRGQEARLRCSPMKGHSHVYWYRQLPEEGLKFMVYLQKENIIDESGMPKERFSAEFPKEGPSILRIQQVVRGDSAAYFCASSPSGTPEGYTFGSGTRLTVV.

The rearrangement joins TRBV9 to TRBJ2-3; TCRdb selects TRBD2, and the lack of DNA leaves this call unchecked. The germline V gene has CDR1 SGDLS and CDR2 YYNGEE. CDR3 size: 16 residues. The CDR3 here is CASSISSGRATDTQYF.

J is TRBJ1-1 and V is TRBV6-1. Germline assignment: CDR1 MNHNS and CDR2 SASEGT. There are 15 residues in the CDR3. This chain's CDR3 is CASIDIRRMNTEAFF.

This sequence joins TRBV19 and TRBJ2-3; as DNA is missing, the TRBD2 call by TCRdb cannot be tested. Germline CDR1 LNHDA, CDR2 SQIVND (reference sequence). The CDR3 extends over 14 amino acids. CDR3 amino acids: CASTLAGSTDTQYF.

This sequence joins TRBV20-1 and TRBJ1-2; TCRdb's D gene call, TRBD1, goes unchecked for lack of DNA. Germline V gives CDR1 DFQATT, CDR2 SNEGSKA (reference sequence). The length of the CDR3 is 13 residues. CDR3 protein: CSATYTAPYGYTF.

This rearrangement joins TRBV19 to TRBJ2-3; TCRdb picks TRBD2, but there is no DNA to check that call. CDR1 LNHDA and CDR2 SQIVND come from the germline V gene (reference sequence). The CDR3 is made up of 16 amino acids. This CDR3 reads CASTEGGLAGSDTQYF.

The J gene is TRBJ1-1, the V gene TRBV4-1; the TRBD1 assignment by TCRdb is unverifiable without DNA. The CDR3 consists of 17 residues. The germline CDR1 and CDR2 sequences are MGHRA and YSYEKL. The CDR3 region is CASSRPIDKQGDLGAFF.